The 27 T cell receptor beta chains given below trace back to one sample, sequenced in a study of blood T cell repertoires in COVID-19. Clones were read by immunoSEQ multiplex PCR, and TCRdb kept only the in-frame ones, dropping some. The sample includes just over 650,000 clones, approximately 90% of them seen just once. Input material: peripheral blood. These receptors were taken from a woman between 18 and 29 years old with acute or convalescent COVID-19.

The CDR3 DNA reads as TGCGCCAGCAGCGCCCCAGGGGGCGCAATGCATGGCTACACCTTC. This translates into CASSAPGGAMHGYTF. The chain uses TRBV5-1 and TRBJ1-2, with 8 bases that match TRBD1. V lost 4 bases to trimming and J lost 6 bases; unmatched junction nucleotides: 11. This CDR3 contains 15 residues. Per germline, CDR1 SGHRS and CDR2 YFSETQ.

V and J are TRBV4-1 and TRBJ1-2; D not resolved. CDR1 MGHRA and CDR2 YSYEKL come from the germline V gene. V was trimmed by 1 base and J by 5 bases, leaving 5 bases between them. The CDR3 consists of 12 residues. This CDR3 reads CASSQAPYGYTF. The CDR3 bases are TGCGCCAGCAGCCAAGCCCCATATGGCTACACCTTC.

This chain uses TRBV9 with TRBJ1-1; TRBD1 matches at 9 bases. After removal of 3 bases from V and 4 bases from J, the junction contained 10 bases not matched to a gene. CDR3 size: 16 residues. Germline V gene data show CDR1 as SGDLS and CDR2 as YYNGEE. CDR3 region: CASSAATGGGSTEAFF. CDR3 nucleotide sequence: TGTGCCAGCAGCGCCGCCACAGGGGGCGGTTCCACTGAAGCTTTCTTT.

CDR3 DNA sequence: TGTGCCAGCAGCTTGGTGCCAGGGGATAATTCACCCCTCCACTTT. Protein product: CASSLVPGDNSPLHF. The J gene is TRBJ1-6, the V gene TRBV5-6; a possible D gene is TRBD1 (6 bases). The CDR3 contains 15 residues. The V and J ends lost 0 bases and 5 bases respectively, with 9 bases between them. Germline CDR1 and CDR2: SGHDT and YYEEEE.

The chain uses TRBV12-3 or TRBV12-4 and TRBJ2-7; D is possibly TRBD1 (5 bases). Trimming cost V 6 bases and J 7 bases, with 13 bases left between them. The CDR3 is 12 residues long. The CDR3 bases are TGTGCCAGCAGCCCAGGGTCCCTGGAGCAGTACTTC. Translating it yields CASSPGSLEQYF.

For this clone: Within the sample, other DNA sequences also encode this same CDR3. This chain links TRBV12-3 or TRBV12-4 with TRBJ1-3; D is unclear. The V gene lost 1 base and the J gene lost 3 bases, with 4 bases spanning the gap. The CDR3 runs 13 residues. The CDR3 DNA is TGTGCCAGCAGTTTAGGAGGTGGAAACACCATATATTTT. This sequence encodes CASSLGGGNTIYF.

CDR3 in DNA: TGTGCCAGCAGCTTATGGGCGGGGGGGCAAGATACGCAGTATTTT. Translation gives CASSLWAGGQDTQYF. The V and J genes are TRBV7-3 and TRBJ2-3; the match to TRBD2 covers 9 bases. Unmatched junction bases numbered 5, after V lost 2 bases and J lost 5 bases. Germline V gene data show CDR1 as SGHTA and CDR2 as FQGTGA. The length of the CDR3 is 15 residues.

This clone has just one count. DNA of the CDR3: TGCGCCAGCAGCAGGGGTCGGGGCTACACCTTC. Amino acids: CASSRGRGYTF. The chain couples TRBV5-1 to TRBJ1-2; D possibly corresponds to TRBD1 (5 bases). V lost 4 bases and J 8 bases, leaving 9 bases between the germline ends. CDR3 length: 11 residues. Germline V gene data show CDR1 as SGHRS and CDR2 as YFSETQ.

The chain uses TRBV3-1 (or the pseudogene TRBV3-2) and TRBJ1-6; 7 nucleotides agree with TRBD1. The CDR3 is 16 amino acids. From germline, CDR1 is LGHDT and CDR2 YNNKEL (reference sequence). Trimming took 3 bases from V and 2 from J; bases not matched to a gene: 4. DNA for the CDR3: TGTGCCAGCAGCCAGCTACAGGGGCCCTATAATTCACCCCTCCACTTT. This encodes CASSQLQGPYNSPLHF.

This CDR3 is CATSDLSQDYGYTF. CDR3 coding DNA: TGTGCCACCAGTGATTTGAGTCAGGACTATGGCTACACCTTC. The J gene is TRBJ1-2, the V gene TRBV24-1, with D unresolved. Per germline, CDR1 KGHDR and CDR2 SFDVKD. This CDR3 is 14 amino acids long. With 0 bases removed from V and 3 bases from J, the gap between germline ends came to 7 bases.

For the CDR3, the DNA is TGTGCCAGCAGCTTAAGTACAGGACATCCAGCTTTCTTT. It translates to CASSLSTGHPAFF. The chain uses TRBV5-5 and TRBJ1-1; tentatively, D is TRBD1 (5 bases). CDR1 and CDR2 (germline): SGHKS, YYEKEE (reference sequence). V was cut by 2 bases and J by 10 bases, with 15 bases left in between. The CDR3 is 13 residues long.

CDR3 sequence reads: CASSHTRRGGGYTF. In DNA, the CDR3 is TGTGCCAGCAGCCACACCCGGAGGGGGGGAGGCTACACCTTC. This rearrangement joins TRBV7-2 to TRBJ1-2, with D possibly matching TRBD1 (6 bases). This CDR3 contains 14 residues. V gave up 5 bases and J gave up 8 bases, with 18 bases separating them. CDR1 and CDR2 (germline): SGHTA, FQGNSA.

V gene TRBV6-5 combines with J gene TRBJ2-5, with 10 nucleotides matching TRBD2. The CDR3 loop spans 13 amino acids. V lost 6 bases and J lost 5; bases outside the gene matches: 3. Germline CDR1 MNHEY, CDR2 SVGAGI. CDR3 bases: TGTGCCAGCAGACCGGGACTAGCGGAGACCCAGTACTTC. As protein: CASRPGLAETQYF.

The chain carries TRBV6-5 and TRBJ2-7; tentatively, D is TRBD1 (6 bases). The CDR3 spans 14 residues. The V gene lost 0 bases and the J gene lost 3 bases, with 9 bases spanning the gap. Germline CDR1 is MNHEY and CDR2 is SVGAGI. CDR3 region: CASSYSRGIYEQYF. The DNA of the CDR3 is TGTGCCAGCAGTTACTCTAGGGGGATCTACGAGCAGTACTTC.

The CDR3 region has the DNA TGTGCCAGCAGCGCCTCCGGGACAGGGCAGCCTGAAGCTTTCTTT. Translating it yields CASSASGTGQPEAFF. The V gene is TRBV11-3, the J gene TRBJ1-1; 9 bases align to TRBD1. The CDR3 sequence is 15 residues long. With V trimmed by 5 bases and J by 6 bases, 10 bases remained unmatched. The germline V gene encodes CDR1 SGHNT and CDR2 YENEEA.

The chain joins TRBV24-1 to TRBJ2-1; 10 bases match TRBD1. The junction had 8 bases not matched to a gene; V was cut back by 3 bases and J by 1 base. CDR3 length equals 18 residues. Looked up from germline, CDR1 is KGHDR and CDR2 is SFDVKD. This CDR3 reads CATSDPGTGEGSYNEQFF. CDR3 nucleotides: TGTGCCACCAGTGATCCCGGGACAGGGGAGGGATCCTACAATGAGCAGTTCTTC.

The chain has TRBV29-1 and TRBJ1-4, with a tentative D call TRBD1 (6 bases). In germline, CDR1 is SQVTM, CDR2 ANQGSEA. With 0 bases removed from V and 3 bases from J, the gap between germline ends came to 11 bases. The CDR3 covers 15 residues. The CDR3 region is CSVEDRTEANEKLFF. In DNA, the CDR3 is TGCAGCGTTGAAGATAGGACAGAAGCTAATGAAAAACTGTTTTTT.

The chain carries TRBV4-2 and TRBJ1-1; tentative D call: TRBD1 (5 bases). Germline assignment: CDR1 LGHNA and CDR2 YNFKEQ. Between the trimmed V and J ends, which lost 4 bases and 3 bases, there was a span of 12 bases. The CDR3 covers 14 residues. CDR3 in amino acids: CASSPWGGDTEAFF. Written as DNA, the CDR3 is TGTGCCAGCAGCCCCTGGGGGGGGGACACTGAAGCTTTCTTT.

The chain recombines TRBV4-3 with TRBJ2-7; D call uncertain. Germline values: CDR1 LGHNA, CDR2 YSLEER. This CDR3 contains 15 residues. The ends were cut back, 0 bases at V and 1 base at J, with 10 bases in the middle. This CDR3 is CASSQDQYSSYEQYF. CDR3 nucleotide sequence: TGCGCCAGCAGCCAAGATCAATACAGTTCCTACGAGCAGTACTTC.

The chain combines TRBV27 with TRBJ2-1; 7 bases are a match to TRBD1. Per the germline V gene, CDR1 is MNHEY and CDR2 is SMNVEV (reference sequence). The CDR3 loop spans 17 amino acids. V lost 0 bases and J lost 4; bases outside the gene matches: 9. The CDR3 loop reads CASSLSIQGLGYNEQFF. The CDR3 nucleotides are TGTGCCAGCAGTTTATCCATACAGGGGTTGGGATACAATGAGCAGTTCTTC.

The chain recombines TRBV9 with TRBJ1-6; maybe TRBD1 (6 bases). Deletions cut 4 bases from V and 6 bases from J, with 14 bases between. The CDR3 has 15 residues. Per the germline V gene, CDR1 is SGDLS and CDR2 is YYNGEE. The CDR3 here is CASSPEQGFNSPLHF. The CDR3 bases are TGTGCCAGCAGCCCCGAACAGGGATTTAATTCACCCCTCCACTTT.

In the case of this clone: The sample holds other DNA sequences that translate to the same CDR3. The genes are TRBV5-5 and TRBJ1-4; D unclear. The V end lost 2 bases, the J end lost 7 bases, and 3 bases lay between the germline ends. CDR3 length: 11 residues. Germline V gene data show CDR1 as SGHKS and CDR2 as YYEKEE (reference sequence). The CDR3 spells CASSFGEKLFF. CDR3 DNA sequence: TGTGCCAGCAGCTTCGGTGAAAAACTGTTTTTT.

The chain combines TRBV19 with TRBJ1-2, with 7 bases aligning to TRBD1. Germline CDR1 LNHDA, CDR2 SQIVND (reference sequence). The CDR3 has 14 residues. V lost 7 bases to trimming and J lost 1 base; unmatched junction nucleotides: 6. CDR3 in DNA: TGTGCCAGTACCCGTGGGACAGTTAACTATGGCTACACCTTC. Translating it yields CASTRGTVNYGYTF.

The gene calls are TRBV6-5 and TRBJ1-2; no clear D. The ends were cut back, 5 bases at V and 6 bases at J, with 13 bases in the middle. The CDR3 runs to 13 residues. Germline CDR1 reads MNHEY; CDR2 reads SVGAGI. CDR3 loop: CASSPWSGDGYTF. In nucleotides, the CDR3 is TGTGCCAGCAGTCCTTGGTCGGGTGATGGCTACACCTTC.

Comments on this clone: Other DNA sequences in the same sample also yield this CDR3. The chain joins TRBV10-3 to TRBJ1-2; the D is unclear. The CDR3 spans 12 residues. Germline V gene data show CDR1 as ENHRY and CDR2 as SYGVKD. With 3 bases removed from V and 5 bases from J, the gap between germline ends came to 7 bases. Here the CDR3 DNA reads TGTGCCATCAGTGAAGGAGGGTATGGCTACACCTTC. Protein product: CAISEGGYGYTF.

V usage is TRBV2 and J usage is TRBJ2-7; no clear D gene. The CDR3 length is 15 residues. V shed 7 bases and J shed 5 bases, with 21 bases lying between them. Germline V gene sequence: CDR1 SNHLY, CDR2 FYNNEI. CDR3 region: CASNDPSLIENEQYF. The CDR3, as DNA: TGTGCCAGCAACGATCCGAGCCTCATAGAAAACGAGCAGTACTTC.

This chain links TRBV11-3 with TRBJ1-3, with a possible D match to TRBD1 (6 bases). CDR3 length: 14 residues. Trimming removed 6 bases from V and 5 bases from J, with 14 bases in between. Germline CDR1 is SGHNT and CDR2 is YENEEA. The CDR3 bases are TGTGCCAGCAGTCAAGGGGGGGCCAGAAACACCATATATTTT. Amino acids: CASSQGGARNTIYF.